The clone carrying this T cell receptor (beta chain) was recorded a few times. Its antigen remains unknown. The germline gives CDR1 SQVTM, CDR2 ANQGSEA. V was trimmed by 0 bases and J by 4 bases, leaving 9 bases between them. This CDR3 is built from 13 residues. The data stem from a study of post-analysis software for immune sequencing data. Study overall: The study covered relapsing-remitting, secondary progressive and progressive-relapsing courses of multiple sclerosis. Study conclusions and caveats: In patients, TRBV5-6, TRBV5-1 and TRBV20-1 belonged to about five TRBV segments found more frequently than in controls.

Libraries were made from TCR beta cDNA, and they carried unique molecular identifiers. TCRdb called the PCR reads again in MiXCR, with one record for every CDR3 protein. The sample gives about 800,000 distinct CDR3 sequences, about 27% of which show up once; under 0.7% is in the top ten. The clonotype was recovered from a girl aged 10 to 17 with multiple sclerosis. Sequencing was done on a sample of blood. The V call is TRBV29-1, the J call TRBJ1-1; D is uncertain. The CDR3 region is CSVEDPLPTEAFF. DNA for the CDR3: TGCAGCGTTGAAGATCCACTTCCCACTGAAGCTTTCTTT.